Described below is a single T cell receptor (beta chain) sequence and its context. Patients were ruled out by autoimmune disease history or systemic immunosuppression. TCRdb's copy holds only in-frame clones and misses some; the assay was immunoSEQ multiplex PCR. The sample contains tens of thousands of clones, around 73% of which appear only once. CDR1 and CDR2 (germline): SGHRS, YFSETQ. V lost 2 bases, J lost 2 bases, and 5 bases lay in between. CDR3 length: 12 amino acids. The source of the sample is a study of OX40 agonist ivuxolimab in advanced cancers. Turning to the study itself: Intravenous ivuxolimab at 0.01 to 10 mg/kg was given to patients every 2 weeks. Age averaged 60 years (range roughly 23 to 85), and about 86% were male.

This chain connects TRBV5-1 to TRBJ2-7, with D unresolved. The sample here was CD4+ or CD8+ T cells sorted from blood, taken in a trial of the OX40 agonist ivuxolimab. This clonotype originated in an adult with an advanced solid tumor such as melanoma, head and neck, liver or kidney cancer. As DNA, the CDR3 is TGCGCCAGCAGCTTACACCCCTACGAGCAGTACTTC. It encodes CASSLHPYEQYF.